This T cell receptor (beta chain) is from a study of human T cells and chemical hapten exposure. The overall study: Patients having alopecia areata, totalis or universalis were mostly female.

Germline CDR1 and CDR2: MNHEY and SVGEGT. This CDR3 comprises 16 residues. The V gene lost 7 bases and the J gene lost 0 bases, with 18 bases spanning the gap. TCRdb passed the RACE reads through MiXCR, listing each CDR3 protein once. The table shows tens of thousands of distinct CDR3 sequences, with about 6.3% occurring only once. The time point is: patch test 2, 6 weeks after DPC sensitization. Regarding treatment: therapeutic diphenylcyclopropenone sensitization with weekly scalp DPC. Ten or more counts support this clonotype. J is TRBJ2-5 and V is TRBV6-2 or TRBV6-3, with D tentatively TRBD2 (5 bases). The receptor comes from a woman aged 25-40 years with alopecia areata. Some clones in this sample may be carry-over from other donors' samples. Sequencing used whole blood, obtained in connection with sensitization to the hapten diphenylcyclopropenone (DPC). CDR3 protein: CASTRGRTPYQETQYF. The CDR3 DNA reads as TGTGCCAGCACCCGTGGGCGGACTCCGTACCAAGAGACCCAGTACTTC.